Listed here is a single T cell receptor (beta chain). The antigen is unknown. This record comes from a study of monozygotic twins with inflammatory bowel disease. The germline V gene has CDR1 MNHEY and CDR2 SMNVEV (reference sequence). This CDR3 contains 18 residues. TCRdb reprocessed the 5' RACE reads; each CDR3 protein has one entry and no DNA is given. The sample shows 300,000 to 400,000 distinct CDR3 sequences, and under 2.5% sits with its ten largest clones. General study findings and limits: Discordant twins had repertoire similarity that did not differ from that of concordant twins, possibly from limited power. Patients with IBD had less TCRbeta diversity (inverse Simpson) than their healthy co-twins.

The TCR originated in a human donor with ulcerative colitis or Crohn's disease, or a healthy co-twin of an affected twin (not recorded which). Material for sequencing was blood. V is TRBV27 and J is TRBJ2-2; as DNA is missing, the TRBD2 call by TCRdb cannot be tested. The CDR3 sequence: CASSRRLAGTPNTGELFF.